This note documents a single TCR beta chain sequence. Its target antigen remains unknown. One base away lies a much larger clone, so this may be a sequencing read error. The sequencer was an Illumina HiSeq 1500. TCRdb reanalyzed the raw reads on its own, using fastp at Q25 for trimming and MiXCR for clone calling, and kept in-frame beta chains. All rows with the same CDR3 protein become a single entry with the most common DNA and genes. Across this sample there are approximately 250,000 distinct CDR3 sequences, with around 8.7% seen only once. The top ten clonotypes cover approximately 16% of the sample. The sample comes from a study of T cell repertoires in cytomegalovirus infection (dated by TCRdb to about 2019). Regarding the complete study: Donor HLA type was relevant to the analysis, as public TCR beta signatures indicated carriage of CMV infection together with the matching HLA type. Broader findings and caveats from the paper: The ex vivo response was dominated by HLA-C-restricted CMV-specific TCR beta clonotypes, and the single most frequent clonotype in two of eight donors was supplied by these HLA-C-restricted clonotypes. Carriers of CMV infection plus the relevant HLA type were discriminated by the cumulative frequency of public TCR beta family members in the study cohort and in an independent roughly 400-donor cohort.

The CDR3, from cysteine to phenylalanine, totals 12 residues. Only the CDR3 DNA is retained, 36 bases long and in frame from the first base. CDR1 MNHEY and CDR2 SVGEGT are derived from the germline V gene. V sheds 6 bases and J sheds 6 bases, leaving 11 bases between their ends. The chain joins TRBV6-2 or TRBV6-3 to TRBJ1-1; the best D guess is TRBD1, with 5 bases matching. The clonotype was recovered from a human donor in good health (CMV status not recorded). Some clones in this sample may be carry-over from other donors' samples. Material: PBMCs. The CDR3 sequence is CASRRGSAEAFF. The bases are TGTGCCAGCAGGCGGGGGAGCGCTGAAGCTTTCTTT.